This entry is about one T cell receptor beta chain. Its antigen is as yet unknown. Being one base from a much bigger clone, this may be a read error. These data come from a study of blood T cells in healthy people across ages. Overall study results and limits: A greater number of naive CD4+ cells and higher diversity distinguished long-lived donors from aged donors.

Through a sample-barcoded 5' primer and a J-beta primer mix, a second PCR was run for roughly 6 to 12 cycles. Each cDNA molecule was tagged by a template-switch adaptor with 12 random nucleotides. The study obtained at least 3 million CDR3-containing paired-end reads from every sample. TCRdb ran MiXCR on the 5' RACE reads and lists one entry per CDR3 protein. The sample holds about 1.1 million distinct CDR3 sequences; approximately 38% are singletons and the top ten take around 13%. There are 14 residues in the CDR3. Germline V gene data show CDR1 as SQVTM and CDR2 as ANQGSEA. This TCR derives from a man younger than 35 in good health. The chain combines TRBV29-1 with TRBJ2-1; unclear D gene. The assigned J gene may be wrong: the sequence end matches TRBJ2-7 better. Sequenced: blood. This chain's CDR3 is CSVELARFYNEQYF. The CDR3 DNA reads TGCAGCGTTGAACTGGCTAGATTTTACAATGAGCAGTACTTC.